This T cell receptor (beta chain) is from a study of blood T cell repertoires in COVID-19. This table comes from immunoSEQ multiplex PCR, and its TCRdb copy is limited to in-frame clones, with some not included. Of about 210,000 clones in the sample, about four fifths are singletons; the top ten hold about 2.5%. Looked up from germline, CDR1 is MDHEN and CDR2 is SYDVKM. V trimming: 5 bases; J trimming: 1 base; junction bases outside the gene matches: 7. The CDR3 sequence is 16 residues long. The chain recombines TRBV28 with TRBJ2-5; TRBD2 agrees at 10 bases. This TCR was recovered from a middle-aged woman with active or convalescent COVID-19. Sequences were obtained from peripheral blood. The CDR3 region has the DNA TGTGCCAGCAGTCCCCATAGCGGGGGGACCCAAGAGACCCAGTACTTC. It encodes CASSPHSGGTQETQYF.